The 15 T cell receptor beta chains given below trace back to one sample, sequenced in a study of cytomegalovirus exposure and HLA in healthy donors. PCR involved 60 Vbeta and 13 Jbeta primers. Produced via immunoSEQ multiplex PCR; TCRdb's table is partial and in-frame only. There are roughly 180,000 clones in the sample; about 79% occur only once, and 0.65% to 0.85% lies in the top ten. Material: PBMCs. The receptor source for this set is a female donor in good health and CMV-seronegative.

The table lists this clone with a count of one. The chain uses TRBV7-8 and TRBJ1-5, with D possibly being TRBD1 (6 bases). Germline V gives CDR1 SGHVS, CDR2 FQNEAQ. This CDR3 is built from 13 residues. The V end was cut by 11 bases, the J end by 4 bases, with 15 bases between. CDR3 DNA: TGTGCCGGGTCAAGTACAGGGAATCAGCCCCAGCATTTT. Residues: CAGSSTGNQPQHF.

Notes on this clone: The junction does not match germline at one end; this may be a read error. The J gene is TRBJ1-2, the V gene TRBV7-9; 7 bases are shared with TRBD1. CDR1 and CDR2 (germline): SEHNR, FQNEAQ (reference sequence). This CDR3 is 16 amino acids long. The CDR3 DNA sequence: TGTGCCGGCAGCTCAGAACCGGGACAGCTAATCTATGGCTACACCTTC. Translation: CAGSSEPGQLIYGYTF.

This clone was seen a handful of times. The V gene is TRBV6-1, the J gene TRBJ2-7, with 7 nucleotides matching TRBD1. V was pared by 7 bases and J by 0 bases, with 9 bases of the junction left unmatched. This CDR3 has 15 amino acids. Germline CDR1 is MNHNS and CDR2 is SASEGT. In DNA, the CDR3 is TGTGCCAGCATGACGGACAGGCACCCCTCCTACGAGCAGTACTTC. This codes for CASMTDRHPSYEQYF.

The chain couples TRBV11-2 to TRBJ1-2; D perhaps matches TRBD1 (6 bases). Germline values: CDR1 SGHAT, CDR2 FQNNGV. The germline V and J ends were trimmed by 5 bases and 7 bases, with 17 bases remaining between them. This CDR3 has 14 residues. CDR3: CASSPTAGAGGYTF. The CDR3, as DNA: TGTGCCAGCAGCCCAACAGCGGGGGCGGGTGGCTACACCTTC.

Note on this clone: Relative to the germline gene, one junction end is altered; a read error may explain this. The chain joins TRBV30 to TRBJ2-6; the D gene is possibly TRBD1 (5 bases). Germline V gene sequence: CDR1 GTSNPN, CDR2 SVGIG (reference sequence). CDR3 length equals 17 residues. The CDR3 loop reads CAWSPSAGGSGANGLTF. The CDR3 DNA is TGTGCCTGGAGTCCCTCGGCCGGCGGCTCTGGGGCCAACGGCCTGACTTTC.

The rearrangement uses TRBV19 and TRBJ2-5; possible D gene TRBD2, 5 bases. The CDR3 runs 12 residues. Per the germline V gene, CDR1 is LNHDA and CDR2 is SQIVND (reference sequence). Trimming pared 2 bases from V and 11 bases from J, leaving 12 bases between. The CDR3 coding sequence is TGTGCCAGTAGTATATCCGGGAATGAGCAGTACTTC. It specifies CASSISGNEQYF.

This rearrangement joins TRBV5-1 to TRBJ1-4; 9 nucleotides agree with TRBD1. Germline CDR1 is SGHRS and CDR2 is YFSETQ. The ends lost 5 bases at V and 7 bases at J; junction bases unmatched: 6. The CDR3 loop spans 14 amino acids. CDR3 in DNA: TGCGCCAGCAGTCCGGGACAGGGAGGTGAAAAACTGTTTTTT. Its protein is CASSPGQGGEKLFF.

This chain uses TRBV9 with TRBJ2-3; the match to TRBD1 covers 10 bases. This CDR3 is 16 amino acids long. The germline CDR1 and CDR2 sequences are SGDLS and YYNGEE. The trim removed 3 bases at V and 4 bases at J, leaving 8 bases unmatched. The CDR3 bases are TGTGCCAGCAGCGCTACCGGGACAGGGGTAGCAGATACGCAGTATTTT. Its protein product is CASSATGTGVADTQYF.

The rearrangement uses TRBV7-3 and TRBJ2-1, with a weak D call TRBD1 (5 bases). CDR1 SGHTA and CDR2 FQGTGA come from the germline V gene. The CDR3 is made up of 12 amino acids. Trimming took 4 bases from V and 10 from J, leaving 11 bases between them. The CDR3 spells CASSSSPGEQFF. CDR3 nucleotides: TGTGCCAGCAGCTCGAGTCCAGGGGAGCAGTTCTTC.

The chain employs TRBV4-1 and TRBJ2-3, with 9 nucleotides matching TRBD2. The germline CDR1 and CDR2 sequences are MGHRA and YSYEKL. With V trimmed by 3 bases and J by 2 bases, 6 bases remained unmatched. This CDR3 contains 16 residues. CDR3: CASSQDPGLATDTQYF. CDR3 in DNA: TGCGCCAGCAGCCAGGATCCGGGACTAGCCACAGATACGCAGTATTTT.

The chain employs TRBV28 and TRBJ2-6; TRBD2 might be the D (6 bases). Per the germline V gene, CDR1 is MDHEN and CDR2 is SYDVKM. V lost 3 bases to trimming and J lost 1 base, with 13 bases between them. This CDR3 region has 17 residues. CDR3 bases: TGTGCCAGCAGTTTGCGGGACGGTTTGTCTGGGGCCAACGTCCTGACTTTC. Its translation: CASSLRDGLSGANVLTF.

This chain uses TRBV30 with TRBJ2-4, with D maybe TRBD1 (6 bases). The germline V gene encodes CDR1 GTSNPN and CDR2 SVGIG (reference sequence). V was trimmed by 4 bases and J by 12 bases, leaving 16 bases between them. The CDR3 has 12 residues. The CDR3 DNA sequence: TGTGCCTGGACACTGAACGACAGGAGTCAGTACTTC. Translating gives CAWTLNDRSQYF.

The J gene is TRBJ1-6, the V gene TRBV7-9; 9 nucleotides align to TRBD1. CDR1 is SEHNR, CDR2 FQNEAQ, per germline (reference sequence). The V gene end was trimmed by 3 bases and the J gene end by 8 bases; junction bases not matched to a gene: 5. This CDR3 spans 15 amino acids. The CDR3 nucleotides read TGTGCCAGCAGCTTGGCCGACAGGGGGTATTCACCCCTCCACTTT. This codes for CASSLADRGYSPLHF.

DNA of the CDR3: TGTGCCAGCAGGGAGCCTGGGGCCAACGTCCTGACTTTC. Protein product: CASREPGANVLTF. The V and J genes are TRBV6-6 and TRBJ2-6, with D unresolved. The germline CDR1 and CDR2 sequences are MNHNY and SVGAGI (reference sequence). V lost 6 bases and J 2 bases, leaving 5 bases between the germline ends. This CDR3 spans 13 amino acids.

This clone appeared a few times. The rearrangement uses TRBV10-3 and TRBJ1-3, with 8 bases matching TRBD1. This CDR3 has 14 residues. Trimming took 6 bases from V and 3 from J; bases not matched to a gene: 4. Looked up from germline, CDR1 is ENHRY and CDR2 is SYGVKD. Here the CDR3 reads CAISEQGGGNTIYF. CDR3 coding DNA: TGTGCCATCAGCGAACAGGGGGGTGGAAACACCATATATTTT.